The 17 T cell receptor beta chains reported below all come from one sample, sequenced in a study of blood T cells in healthy people across ages. With a J-beta primer mix and a sample-barcoded 5' primer, a second PCR ran about 6 to 11 cycles. TCRdb called the 5' RACE reads again in MiXCR, with one record for every CDR3 protein. The table has 350,000 to 450,000 distinct CDR3 sequences, 52% seen once. Sequencing used blood. These receptors all stem from a man in his sixties in good health.

The table lists this clonotype with a few counts. The rearrangement joins TRBV28 to TRBJ2-5; D remains ambiguous. The CDR3 runs 15 residues. V lost 6 bases to trimming and J lost 2 bases, with 16 bases between them. CDR1 is MDHEN and CDR2 is SYDVKM in the germline V gene. CDR3 nucleotides: TGTGCCAGCAGCCAAACCGTCCCCCGACAAGAGACCCAGTACTTC. It is translated as CASSQTVPRQETQYF. The full variable domain, its missing parts supplied by reference TRBV28 and TRBJ2-5, is DVKVTQSSRYLVKRTGEKVFLECVQDMDHENMFWYRQDPGLGLRLIYFSYDVKMKEKGDIPEGYSVSREKKERFSLILESASTNQTSMYLCASSQTVPRQETQYFGPGTRLLVL.

This chain links TRBV27 with TRBJ1-2; 8 nucleotides agree with TRBD1. The CDR3 spans 14 residues. V shed 5 bases, J shed 5 bases, and the junction held 7 bases outside the gene matches. CDR1 and CDR2 from the germline V gene are MNHEY and SMNVEV (reference sequence). The CDR3 region has the DNA TGTGCCAGCAGTCATCGGACAGGGAAGTATGGCTACACCTTC. Protein: CASSHRTGKYGYTF.

This clonotype was observed many times. The chain has TRBV27 and TRBJ2-7, with D possibly TRBD2 on 6 matching bases. Trimming shortened V by 4 bases and J by 7 bases, and 20 bases separated the two germline ends. Per germline, CDR1 MNHEY and CDR2 SMNVEV (reference sequence). This CDR3 comprises 15 residues. CDR3 bases: TGTGCCAGCAGTTCAAATCGGGACTTCGGCGGGGAGCAGTACTTC. It translates to CASSSNRDFGGEQYF.

This chain connects TRBV7-2 to TRBJ2-7; TRBD2 matches at 10 bases. This CDR3 is 17 amino acids long. Per the germline V gene, CDR1 is SGHTA and CDR2 is FQGNSA. J gave up 6 bases and V 6 bases, and 17 bases lay outside the gene matches. CDR3 coding DNA: TGTGCCAGCAGTTCCGAAAGGGGGGGGACTAGCGCCTCCGAGCAGTACTTC. It codes for CASSSERGGTSASEQYF.

The gene calls are TRBV29-1 and TRBJ2-7, with 7 bases lining up with TRBD1. TRBJ2-5 matches the DNA end more closely, so the J call is doubtful. CDR1 is SQVTM and CDR2 is ANQGSEA in the germline V gene. The CDR3 consists of 13 residues. As DNA, the CDR3 is TGCAGCGTTTCACAGGGACAGCAAGAGACCCAGTACTTC. This translates into CSVSQGQQETQYF.

A few counts support this clonotype. V is TRBV6-1 and J is TRBJ2-3, with a possible D match to TRBD1 (6 bases). V lost 10 bases and J lost 5, with 7 bases in between. CDR1 is MNHNS and CDR2 is SASEGT in the germline V gene. This CDR3 is built from 10 residues. The DNA for the CDR3 is TGTGCCACCAGGGGAGATACGCAGTATTTT. It yields the protein CATRGDTQYF.

This clonotype was found a few times. J is TRBJ2-1 and V is TRBV20-1; D is perhaps TRBD2 (6 bases). CDR3 length: 12 residues. Germline CDR1 reads DFQATT; CDR2 reads SNEGSKA (reference sequence). The germline V and J ends were trimmed by 2 bases and 8 bases, with 10 bases remaining between them. The CDR3 region has the DNA TGCAGTGCTAGATCACGGGGGTATGAGCAGTTCTTC. This sequence encodes CSARSRGYEQFF.

This chain links TRBV3-1 with TRBJ1-2; D is undetermined. The ends were cut back, 1 base at V and 0 bases at J, with 18 bases in the middle. Germline CDR1 LGHDT, CDR2 YNNKEL (reference sequence). This CDR3 has 18 amino acids. Here the CDR3 reads CASSQAHTASRPNYGYTF. In DNA form, the CDR3 reads TGTGCCAGCAGCCAAGCCCACACCGCGTCCCGGCCTAACTATGGCTACACCTTC.

The chain joins TRBV29-1 to TRBJ2-7; D may be TRBD1 (5 bases). The germline V gene has CDR1 SQVTM and CDR2 ANQGSEA. V was shortened by 0 bases and J by 8 bases, with 11 bases between the two germline ends. The CDR3 spans 12 residues. This CDR3 reads CSVEDGGAKQYF. For the CDR3, the DNA is TGCAGCGTTGAAGATGGTGGGGCCAAGCAGTACTTC.

Comment on this clonotype: This clone may be a read error of a much larger clone one base away. The chain employs TRBV27 and TRBJ2-1; possible D gene TRBD2, 6 bases. The J call may be in error: the DNA end matches TRBJ2-7 better. This CDR3 is built from 15 residues. Germline V gene lookup returns CDR1 MNHEY and CDR2 SMNVEV (reference sequence). In DNA, the CDR3 is TGTGCCAGCAGTTTCTCGGAGGGCGCCTACAATGAGCAGTACTTC. The encoded protein is CASSFSEGAYNEQYF.

Only one count was recorded for this clonotype. The J gene is TRBJ2-5, the V gene TRBV30, with a possible D match to TRBD2 (5 bases). The CDR3 spans 11 residues. Per the germline V gene, CDR1 is GTSNPN and CDR2 is SVGIG (reference sequence). Trimming cost V 5 bases and J 2 bases, with 6 bases left between them. Here the CDR3 reads CAWGLQETQYF. For the CDR3, the DNA is TGTGCCTGGGGACTGCAAGAGACCCAGTACTTC.

The chain has TRBV7-9 and TRBJ2-3; 10 bases fit TRBD2. Germline trimming cut 1 base from V and 4 bases from J; bases unmatched to any gene: 2. This CDR3 contains 15 residues. Germline CDR1 and CDR2: SEHNR and FQNEAQ (reference sequence). This CDR3 is CASSLGGLASDTQYF. The CDR3 DNA is TGTGCCAGCAGCTTAGGGGGACTAGCGTCAGATACGCAGTATTTT. Full variable domain (rest looked up from reference TRBV7-9 and TRBJ2-3): DTGVSQNPRHKITKRGQNVTFRCDPISEHNRLYWYRQTLGQGPEFLTYFQNEAQLEKSRLLSDRFSAERPKGSFSTLEIQRTEQGDSAMYLCASSLGGLASDTQYFGPGTRLTVL.

This clonotype showed up just a few times. The chain uses TRBV15 and TRBJ2-7, with D hard to call. V was cut by 0 bases and J by 4 bases, with 4 bases left in between. The CDR3 consists of 12 residues. Germline lookup yields CDR1 LNHNV and CDR2 YYDKDF (reference sequence). CDR3 DNA sequence: TGTGCCACCAGCAGAGAGTTTTACGAGCAGTACTTC. Amino acid sequence: CATSREFYEQYF.

Details on this clonotype: The junction differs from germline at one of its ends, possibly a read error. The chain combines TRBV28 with TRBJ2-3, with TRBD2 matching over 10 bases. Germline V gives CDR1 MDHEN, CDR2 SYDVKM. The length of the CDR3 is 17 residues. The CDR3 DNA is TGTGTCAGCAGTTTATGGGCCGCTAGCGGGAGTGAAGATACGCAGTATTTT. This encodes CVSSLWAASGSEDTQYF.

The rearrangement joins TRBV27 to TRBJ2-7; D ambiguous. Germline CDR1 and CDR2: MNHEY and SMNVEV (reference sequence). V lost 2 bases and J 3 bases, leaving 11 bases between the germline ends. CDR3 length: 14 amino acids. The DNA of the CDR3 is TGTGCCAGCAGTTTAATGGCGGCAGACTACGAGCAGTACTTC. Its translation: CASSLMAADYEQYF.

This clonotype was recorded a few times. The chain recombines TRBV7-2 with TRBJ2-3; 9 bases align to TRBD1. Germline V gene sequence: CDR1 SGHTA, CDR2 FQGNSA. V dropped 5 bases and J dropped 1; count of bases not matched to a gene: 4. The length of the CDR3 is 15 residues. CDR3: CASSLRDRGTDTQYF. The CDR3 DNA reads as TGTGCCAGCAGCCTCCGGGACAGGGGCACAGATACGCAGTATTTT.

This clonotype was observed a few times. The chain joins TRBV6-2 or TRBV6-3 to TRBJ2-3; a possible D gene is TRBD1 (5 bases). V was shortened by 0 bases and J by 6 bases, with 13 bases between the two germline ends. The CDR3 runs 15 residues. Germline V gene sequence: CDR1 MNHEY, CDR2 SVGEGT. The CDR3 DNA reads TGTGCCAGCAGTTACTCCAGGGCCGCTGGGGATACGCAGTATTTT. Translated, it gives CASSYSRAAGDTQYF.